This T cell receptor beta chain came from a study of T cells in tuberculosis. Sequencing used immunoSEQ multiplex PCR; TCRdb keeps in-frame clones, though not all of them. The sample records about 36,000 clones, over 85% being singletons. V shed 5 bases, J shed 2 bases, and the junction held 6 bases outside the gene matches. CDR1 and CDR2 (germline): SGHTA, FQGNSA. The CDR3 is made up of 17 amino acids. V is TRBV7-2 and J is TRBJ2-3; TRBD2 matches 14 bases. The source of this sequence is a donor between 5 and 29 years old with latent tuberculosis or without tuberculosis infection. Input material: PBMCs. The CDR3 loop reads CASSARTSGGITDTQYF. CDR3 sequence (DNA): TGTGCCAGCAGCGCAAGGACTAGCGGGGGGATCACAGATACGCAGTATTTT. Supplemented by reference TRBV7-2 and TRBJ2-3, the full variable domain reads GAGVSQSPSNKVTEKGKDVELRCDPISGHTALYWYRQSLGQGLEFLIYFQGNSAPDKSGLPSDRFSAERTGGSVSTLTIQRTQQEDSAVYLCASSARTSGGITDTQYFGPGTRLTVL.